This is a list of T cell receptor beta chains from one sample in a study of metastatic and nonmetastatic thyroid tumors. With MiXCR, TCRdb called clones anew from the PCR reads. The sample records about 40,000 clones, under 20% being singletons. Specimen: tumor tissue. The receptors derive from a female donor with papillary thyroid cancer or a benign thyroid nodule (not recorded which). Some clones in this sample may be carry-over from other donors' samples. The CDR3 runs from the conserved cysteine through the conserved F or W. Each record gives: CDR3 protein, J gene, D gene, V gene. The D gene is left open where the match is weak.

CDR3: CASRKWGQAGGDEKLFF; J: TRBJ1-4; D: -; V: TRBV27
CDR3: CASSLWGWDRGCTRADTQYF; J: TRBJ2-3; D: TRBD1; V: TRBV27
CDR3: CASSPGAVGNQPQHF; J: TRBJ1-5; D: -; V: TRBV27
CDR3: CSAPGRRAGGTDTQYF; J: TRBJ2-3; D: TRBD2; V: TRBV20-1
CDR3: CASRRQLDSGNTIYF; J: TRBJ1-3; D: -; V: TRBV5-1
CDR3: CASSQVARDRGPYNGQFF; J: -; D: TRBD1; V: TRBV14
CDR3: CASSEEVLGSYEQYF; J: TRBJ2-7; D: -; V: TRBV6-1
CDR3: CASSLWEGGYEQYF; J: TRBJ2-7; D: -; V: TRBV12-3/TRBV12-4
CDR3: CATSDARSRTDTQYF; J: TRBJ2-3; D: -; V: TRBV24-1
CDR3: CASSLVRGNNSPLHF; J: TRBJ1-6; D: -; V: TRBV7-2
CDR3: CSVVWALGETQYF; J: TRBJ2-5; D: -; V: TRBV29-1
CDR3: CASSDEGLGNTIYF; J: TRBJ1-3; D: -; V: TRBV10-2
CDR3: CASISSPLTYTGELFF; J: TRBJ2-2; D: -; V: TRBV11-2
CDR3: CASSQQRTGTEQLF; J: TRBJ2-7; D: TRBD1; V: TRBV7-9
CDR3: CASSTHTGGNTIYF; J: TRBJ1-3; D: -; V: TRBV9
CDR3: CASILSGGPGGETQYF; J: TRBJ2-5; D: TRBD2; V: TRBV12-3/TRBV12-4
CDR3: CASSADRDRGGAFF; J: TRBJ1-1; D: TRBD1; V: TRBV5-4
CDR3: CASSPGQPNNSPLHF; J: TRBJ1-6; D: -; V: TRBV27
CDR3: CASSFGGANTEAFF; J: TRBJ1-1; D: -; V: TRBV28
CDR3: CASSSPDLSTVEAFF; J: TRBJ1-1; D: -; V: TRBV28
CDR3: CATSRDWGLAGAGELFF; J: TRBJ2-2; D: TRBD2; V: TRBV15